Here is one T cell receptor (beta chain) with its context. The data belong to a study of human T cells and chemical hapten exposure. As for the study in general: Donors were sensitized with 2% DPC on the upper inner arm.

Time point meaning: pre-sensitization, week 0. Specified treatment: therapeutic diphenylcyclopropenone sensitization with weekly scalp DPC. In TCRdb, the RACE reads were re-called with MiXCR into one record per CDR3 protein. The sample holds roughly 260,000 distinct CDR3 sequences; 7% to 10% are singletons and the top ten take 2.3%. Looked up from germline, CDR1 is SGHTA and CDR2 is FQGTGA. V was trimmed by 2 bases and J by 5 bases, leaving 12 bases between them. This CDR3 has 14 amino acids. This specimen was whole blood, taken in connection with sensitization to the hapten diphenylcyclopropenone (DPC). This TCR was sampled from a woman between 40 and 55 years old with alopecia areata. Some clones in this sample may be carry-over from other donors' samples. This rearrangement joins TRBV7-3 to TRBJ2-5; no definite D call. For the CDR3, the DNA is TGTGCCAGCAGCTTACAGTCAGGCAGCGAGACCCAGTACTTC. Amino acid sequence: CASSLQSGSETQYF.